The next 26 T cell receptor beta chains were all read from a single sample in a study of blood T cell repertoires in COVID-19 (dated by TCRdb to between 2020 and 2021). The receptor library was made with the immunoSEQ multiplex PCR assay. This is the immuneACCESS table as TCRdb keeps it, with only in-frame sequences that have V and J called. A part of the clones is gone; compared with another copy, unresolved V genes explain less than half, and the rest is unexplained. The sample includes around 400,000 clones, with 70% to 90% observed a single time. Clones ranked in the top ten supply about 2% of the sample. Sequencing was performed on peripheral blood. Source of these receptors: a woman aged 60-75 years with COVID-19, enrolled during active disease.

This clone was seen more than once but under ten times. CDR3 protein: CASSWGDATDTQYF. The DNA for the CDR3 is TGCGCCAGCAGCTGGGGGGACGCCACAGATACGCAGTATTTT. The chain couples TRBV5-1 to TRBJ2-3; weak D call: TRBD2 (6 bases). CDR1 is SGHRS and CDR2 is YFSETQ in the germline V gene. V lost 3 bases and J 2 bases, leaving 10 bases between the germline ends. This CDR3 contains 14 residues. The variable domain in full, completed from reference TRBV5-1 and TRBJ2-3, reads KAGVTQTPRYLIKTRGQQVTLSCSPISGHRSVSWYQQTPGQGLQFLFEYFSETQRNKGNFPGRFSGRQFSNSRSEMNVSTLELGDSALYLCASSWGDATDTQYFGPGTRLTVL.

This clone was observed once. This chain links TRBV5-1 with TRBJ1-1; D is perhaps TRBD1 (6 bases). Trimming pared 5 bases from V and 4 bases from J, leaving 15 bases between. This CDR3 region has 14 residues. Germline lookup yields CDR1 SGHRS and CDR2 YFSETQ. The CDR3 region has the DNA TGCGCCAGCAGAAACCCCCGAGGGGGCACTGAAGCTTTCTTT. It codes for CASRNPRGGTEAFF.

V gene TRBV5-1 combines with J gene TRBJ1-5; unclear D gene. V dropped 4 bases and J dropped 1 base, with 9 bases sitting between them. Germline assignment: CDR1 SGHRS and CDR2 YFSETQ. The CDR3 contains 14 residues. CDR3 bases: TGCGCCAGCAGCCCGGGAGTGAGCAATCAGCCCCAGCATTTT. Residues: CASSPGVSNQPQHF.

This sequence joins TRBV19 and TRBJ2-1; TRBD2 aligns across 10 bases. CDR1 is LNHDA, CDR2 SQIVND, per germline (reference sequence). The length of the CDR3 is 15 residues. Germline trimming cut 5 bases from V and 5 bases from J; bases unmatched to any gene: 6. The CDR3 loop reads CASSRASGGNNEQFF. CDR3 in DNA: TGTGCCAGTAGTCGGGCTAGCGGGGGTAACAATGAGCAGTTCTTC.

The chain carries TRBV5-1 and TRBJ2-2; tentatively, D is TRBD2 (5 bases). Germline V gene sequence: CDR1 SGHRS, CDR2 YFSETQ. Trimming pared 0 bases from V and 1 base from J, leaving 10 bases between. CDR3 size: 16 residues. CDR3 in amino acids: CASSLGARGNTGELFF. Written as DNA, the CDR3 is TGCGCCAGCAGCTTGGGGGCCCGGGGGAACACCGGGGAGCTGTTTTTT.

This sequence joins TRBV29-1 and TRBJ1-1; D may be TRBD1 (6 bases). Trimming left V 7 bases short and J 0 bases short, with 12 bases between. Germline V gene lookup returns CDR1 SQVTM and CDR2 ANQGSEA. The CDR3 totals 13 residues. This CDR3 reads CSATRGLNTEAFF. The CDR3 DNA follows: TGCAGCGCGACCAGGGGCTTGAACACTGAAGCTTTCTTT.

The chain recombines TRBV5-1 with TRBJ1-1, with D possibly matching TRBD1 (5 bases). Per germline, CDR1 SGHRS and CDR2 YFSETQ. Trimming took 2 bases from V and 11 from J, leaving 13 bases between them. The length of the CDR3 is 12 residues. In DNA, the CDR3 is TGCGCCAGCAGCTTACAGGCGGGGAACGCTTTCTTT. This sequence encodes CASSLQAGNAFF.

The J gene is TRBJ1-2, the V gene TRBV6-5; weak D call: TRBD1 (6 bases). The germline V and J ends were trimmed by 2 bases and 2 bases, with 6 bases remaining between them. The CDR3 contains 13 residues. CDR1 and CDR2 from the germline V gene are MNHEY and SVGAGI. The CDR3 DNA follows: TGTGCCAGCAGTTACACAGGGAACTATGGCTACACCTTC. It is translated as CASSYTGNYGYTF.

This clone has a single count. An end of the junction does not agree with germline; a read error may underlie this. V gene TRBV6-5 combines with J gene TRBJ1-1; 11 bases fit TRBD1. The CDR3 has 15 amino acids. Germline assignment: CDR1 MNHEY and CDR2 SVGAGI. The DNA of the CDR3 is TGTGCTAGCAGTTCGTCCGGGACAGGGGGCACTGAAGCTTTCTTT. Residues: CASSSSGTGGTEAFF.

The genes are TRBV7-2 and TRBJ2-2; tentatively, D is TRBD1 (6 bases). The germline V gene has CDR1 SGHTA and CDR2 FQGNSA. Trimming stripped 2 bases from V and 3 bases from J, with 10 bases between. The CDR3 runs to 15 residues. The CDR3 loop reads CASSLTGKDTGELFF. Written as DNA, the CDR3 is TGTGCCAGCAGCTTAACAGGGAAGGACACCGGGGAGCTGTTTTTT.

The chain employs TRBV6-5 and TRBJ1-5; the D is unclear. The CDR3 consists of 13 residues. Per germline, CDR1 MNHEY and CDR2 SVGAGI. V was pared by 7 bases and J by 6 bases, with 13 bases between. CDR3 coding DNA: TGTGCCAGCACTGGGCAGGTCGGTCAGCCCCAGCATTTT. This translates into CASTGQVGQPQHF.

This chain joins TRBV9 and TRBJ1-4; TRBD1 is a possible D gene (6 bases). CDR1 is SGDLS, CDR2 YYNGEE, per germline. Trimming left V 3 bases short and J 7 bases short, with 19 bases between. The CDR3 has 16 amino acids. In DNA, the CDR3 is TGTGCCAGCAGCGCCCAAAATGGGGGGGCGGCTGAAAAACTGTTTTTT. As protein: CASSAQNGGAAEKLFF.

The J gene is TRBJ2-7, the V gene TRBV5-4, with D maybe TRBD1 (6 bases). The CDR3 totals 15 residues. Germline-derived CDR1 and CDR2 are SGHNT and YYREEE (reference sequence). The germline V and J ends were trimmed by 4 bases and 0 bases, with 14 bases remaining between them. DNA for the CDR3: TGTGCCAGCAGCCAAGACAGGCCGAGCTCCTACGAGCAGTACTTC. It specifies CASSQDRPSSYEQYF.

This clone was counted a few times. The V and J genes are TRBV5-3 and TRBJ1-3; perhaps TRBD1 as D (5 bases). TRBV5-3 counts as an open reading frame of uncertain function. The CDR3 runs to 16 residues. Trimming took off 0 bases at V and 4 bases at J, with 14 bases between the two ends. CDR3 nucleotide sequence: TGTGCCAGAAGCTTGGTAGTCAGGGCACGAGGAAACACCATATATTTT. Amino acids: CARSLVVRARGNTIYF.

J is TRBJ1-1 and V is TRBV9, with D perhaps TRBD1 (6 bases). Deletions cut 0 bases from V and 3 bases from J, with 15 bases between. CDR3 length equals 16 residues. Germline assignment: CDR1 SGDLS and CDR2 YYNGEE. The CDR3 DNA sequence: TGTGCCAGCAGCGTAGGGAACCTGGGGGGGCACACTGAAGCTTTCTTT. Translated, it gives CASSVGNLGGHTEAFF.

The chain couples TRBV14 to TRBJ1-4; the match to TRBD1 covers 7 bases. CDR3 length: 16 amino acids. Germline V gives CDR1 SGHDN, CDR2 FVKESK. Trimming removed 2 bases from V and 5 bases from J; junction bases left unmatched: 8. CDR3 loop: CASSQPMTGRNEKLFF. The CDR3 nucleotides are TGTGCCAGCAGCCAACCAATGACAGGGAGAAATGAAAAACTGTTTTTT.

This chain connects TRBV5-5 to TRBJ2-7; tentative D call: TRBD2 (6 bases). Trimming took off 4 bases at V and 3 bases at J, with 8 bases between the two ends. This CDR3 is 12 amino acids long. CDR1 is SGHKS, CDR2 YYEKEE, per germline (reference sequence). CDR3 sequence reads: CASSGGIYEQYF. In nucleotides, the CDR3 is TGTGCCAGCAGCGGCGGGATCTACGAGCAGTACTTC.

The chain employs TRBV6-5 and TRBJ2-1; 10 bases match TRBD2. The CDR3 is 15 residues long. Germline V gene data show CDR1 as MNHEY and CDR2 as SVGAGI. V lost 7 bases and J lost 4; bases outside the gene matches: 7. The CDR3 DNA is TGTGCCAGCATGGGATCAGCGGGGGGGTACAATGAGCAGTTCTTC. It encodes CASMGSAGGYNEQFF.

Points on this clone: The junction differs from germline at one of its ends, possibly a read error. V and J are TRBV20-1 and TRBJ1-2; the D is unclear. The CDR3 has 10 amino acids. Looked up from germline, CDR1 is DFQATT and CDR2 is SNEGSKA (reference sequence). The CDR3 nucleotides read TGCAGTGCTAGCTCCCCTTCTATTATCTTC. Translating it yields CSASSPSIIF.

This chain connects TRBV7-2 to TRBJ2-7, with TRBD2 matching over 8 bases. Germline values: CDR1 SGHTA, CDR2 FQGNSA. V was pared by 3 bases and J by 3 bases, with 1 base of the junction left unmatched. This CDR3 comprises 13 residues. In DNA, the CDR3 is TGTGCCAGCAGCTTTAGCGGGGACTACGAGCAGTACTTC. Its protein product is CASSFSGDYEQYF.

This clone has only one observation. V gene TRBV6-1 combines with J gene TRBJ2-2; TRBD2 aligns across 8 bases. The CDR3 consists of 17 residues. Germline trimming cut 0 bases from V and 2 bases from J; bases unmatched to any gene: 5. Germline CDR1 is MNHNS and CDR2 is SASEGT. The DNA of the CDR3 is TGTGCCAGCAGTGAAGCGAACCGGGGGGGAAACACCGGGGAGCTGTTTTTT. It specifies CASSEANRGGNTGELFF.

This chain joins TRBV9 and TRBJ1-3; TRBD1 is a possible D gene (6 bases). With 0 bases removed from V and 4 bases from J, the gap between germline ends came to 11 bases. This CDR3 is 15 amino acids long. Germline V gene lookup returns CDR1 SGDLS and CDR2 YYNGEE. The CDR3 DNA reads TGTGCCAGCAGCGTAGCAGGGGCGCCCGGAAACACCATATATTTT. The encoded protein is CASSVAGAPGNTIYF.

This clone was seen a handful of times. The CDR3 loop reads CASHPGQNYGYTF. The CDR3 region has the DNA TGTGCCAGCCATCCCGGACAGAACTATGGCTACACCTTC. This chain connects TRBV2 to TRBJ1-2; a weak D match, TRBD1 (6 bases). The CDR3 is 13 amino acids. Germline CDR1 SNHLY, CDR2 FYNNEI. The V end was cut by 8 bases, the J end by 2 bases, with 12 bases between.

The chain combines TRBV4-1 with TRBJ2-2; D gene ambiguous. Germline V CDR1 and CDR2: MGHRA, YSYEKL. The CDR3 extends over 17 amino acids. Trimming took 1 base from V and 2 from J, leaving 14 bases between them. CDR3 protein: CASSQGVLTTNTGELFF. DNA for the CDR3: TGCGCCAGCAGCCAAGGGGTATTGACAACTAACACCGGGGAGCTGTTTTTT.

This clone came up once. The chain recombines TRBV5-1 with TRBJ2-5, with TRBD1 as a possible D gene (5 bases). V was shortened by 0 bases and J by 2 bases, with 11 bases between the two germline ends. This CDR3 contains 15 residues. Germline values: CDR1 SGHRS, CDR2 YFSETQ. This chain's CDR3 is CASSLVGREQETQYF. The CDR3 nucleotides are TGCGCCAGCAGCTTGGTGGGGCGCGAACAAGAGACCCAGTACTTC.

V and J are TRBV19 and TRBJ1-2; 11 bases are a match to TRBD1. Trimming cost V 11 bases and J 3 bases; bases outside gene matches: 11. CDR3 length: 15 residues. Germline loops: CDR1 LNHDA, CDR2 SQIVND (reference sequence). Here the CDR3 DNA reads TGTGCCGGGAGTTCCGGGACAGGGGGACACTATGGCTACACCTTC. Translation: CAGSSGTGGHYGYTF.